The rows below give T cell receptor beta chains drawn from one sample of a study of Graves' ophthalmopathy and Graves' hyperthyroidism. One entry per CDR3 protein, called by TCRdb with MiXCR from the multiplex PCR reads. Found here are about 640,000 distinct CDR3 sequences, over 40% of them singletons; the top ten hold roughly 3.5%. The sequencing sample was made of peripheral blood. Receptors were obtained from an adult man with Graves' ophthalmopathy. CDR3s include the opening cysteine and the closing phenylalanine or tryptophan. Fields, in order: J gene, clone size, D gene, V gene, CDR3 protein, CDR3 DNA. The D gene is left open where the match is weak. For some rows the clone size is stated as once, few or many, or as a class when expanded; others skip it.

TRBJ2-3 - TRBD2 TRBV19 CASSNRLAGATDTQYF TGTGCCAGTAGTAACAGACTAGCGGGAGCGACAGATACGCAGTATTTT
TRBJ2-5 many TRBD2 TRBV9 CASSRTSGWQETQYF TGTGCCAGCAGCCGGACTAGCGGGTGGCAAGAGACCCAGTACTTC
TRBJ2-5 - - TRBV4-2 CASSLEWGVTGALPGETQYF TGTGCCAGCAGCTTGGAATGGGGGGTAACTGGAGCCCTCCCAGGAGAGACCCAGTACTTC
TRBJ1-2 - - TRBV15 CATSRGGNGYTF TGTGCCACCAGCAGAGGAGGGAACGGCTACACCTTC
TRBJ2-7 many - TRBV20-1 CSASSGGRNEQYF TGCAGTGCTAGTTCGGGGGGCAGGAACGAGCAGTACTTC
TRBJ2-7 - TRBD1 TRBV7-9 CASSLAGTGGFYEQYF TGTGCCAGCAGCTTGGCCGGGACAGGGGGCTTCTACGAGCAGTACTTC
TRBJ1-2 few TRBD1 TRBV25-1 CASSARDRGAGYTF TGTGCCAGCAGTGCTAGGGACAGGGGAGCCGGCTACACCTTC
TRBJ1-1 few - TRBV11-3 CASSFERARSSEAFF TGTGCCAGCAGCTTCGAGCGGGCGCGCAGCTCTGAAGCTTTCTTT
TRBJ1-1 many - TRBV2 CASSEMGLNTEAFF TGTGCCAGCAGTGAAATGGGGTTGAACACTGAAGCTTTCTTT
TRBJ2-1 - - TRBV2 CASRRQSYNEQFF TGTGCCAGCAGAAGACAGTCCTACAATGAGCAGTTCTTC
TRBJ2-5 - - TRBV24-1 CATSDGGTGELETQYF TGTGCCACCAGTGATGGGGGAACGGGGGAGTTGGAGACCCAGTACTTC
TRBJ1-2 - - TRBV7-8 CASSLGQRTYGYTF TGTGCCAGCAGCTTAGGACAGCGGACCTATGGCTACACCTTC
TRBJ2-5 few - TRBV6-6 CASSYSPATQETQYF TGTGCCAGCAGTTACTCGCCGGCGACCCAAGAGACCCAGTACTTC
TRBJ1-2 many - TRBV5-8 CASSLTGMNYGYTF TGTGCCAGCAGCTTGACAGGGATGAACTATGGCTACACCTTC
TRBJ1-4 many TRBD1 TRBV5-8 CASRSDGQAWGGKLFF TGTGCCAGCAGGAGCGATGGACAGGCATGGGGGGGAAAACTGTTTTTT
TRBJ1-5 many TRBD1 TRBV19 CASSTNTGVRNQPQHF TGTGCCAGTAGTACAAATACAGGGGTTCGCAATCAGCCCCAGCATTTT
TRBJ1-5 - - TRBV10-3 CACRAARFQPQHF TGTGCCTGCAGGGCGGCCAGGTTTCAGCCCCAGCATTTT
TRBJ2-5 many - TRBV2 CASSETGYGETQYF TGTGCCAGCAGTGAAACAGGGTACGGAGAGACCCAGTACTTC
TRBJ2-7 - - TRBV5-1 CASSPPGHHSYEQYF TGCGCCAGCAGCCCGCCGGGACACCACTCCTACGAGCAGTACTTC
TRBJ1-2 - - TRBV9 CASSVDAGANGYTF TGTGCCAGCAGCGTAGACGCAGGAGCCAATGGCTACACCTTC
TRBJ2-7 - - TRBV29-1 CSVRPGLTLVEQYF TGCAGCGTGCGACCGGGACTGACGCTAGTAGAGCAGTACTTC
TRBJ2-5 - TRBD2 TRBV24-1 CARLTSGGETQYF TGTGCCAGACTGACTAGCGGCGGAGAGACCCAGTACTTC
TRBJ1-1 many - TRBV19 CASTSRGNTEAFF TGTGCCAGTACCTCAAGGGGGAACACTGAAGCTTTCTTT
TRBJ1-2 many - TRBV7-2 CASSLLVRGLGYTF TGTGCCAGCAGCTTATTGGTACGCGGCTTGGGCTACACCTTC
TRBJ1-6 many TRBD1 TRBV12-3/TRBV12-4 CASSSEYRGSNSPLHF TGTGCCAGCAGTTCAGAGTACAGGGGGTCGAATTCACCCCTCCACTTT
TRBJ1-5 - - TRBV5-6 CASSRGAYSNQPQHF TGTGCCAGCAGCCGCGGGGCGTATAGCAATCAGCCCCAGCATTTT
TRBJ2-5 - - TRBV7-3 CASSLRPGSETQYF TGTGCCAGCAGCTTACGGCCAGGGAGCGAGACCCAGTACTTC
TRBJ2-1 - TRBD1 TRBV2 CASSQTWDRGYNEQFF TGTGCCAGCAGCCAAACCTGGGACAGGGGCTACAATGAGCAGTTCTTC
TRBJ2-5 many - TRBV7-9 CASSAWGTSEETQYF TGTGCCAGCAGCGCGTGGGGGACTTCGGAGGAGACCCAGTACTTC
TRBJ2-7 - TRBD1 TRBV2 CASGSTGANEQYF TGTGCCAGCGGGTCGACAGGGGCCAACGAGCAGTACTTC
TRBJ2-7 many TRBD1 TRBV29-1 CSVQGDSYEQYF TGCAGCGTTCAGGGGGACTCCTACGAGCAGTACTTC
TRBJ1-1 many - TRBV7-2 CASSPRHFNTEAFF TGTGCCAGCAGCCCACGTCATTTTAACACTGAAGCTTTCTTT
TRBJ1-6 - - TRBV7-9 CASSPAVVNSPLHF TGTGCCAGCAGCCCAGCTGTAGTTAATTCACCCCTCCACTTT
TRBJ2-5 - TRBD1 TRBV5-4 CASSGGQLQETQYF TGTGCCAGCAGCGGGGGACAGCTCCAAGAGACCCAGTACTTC
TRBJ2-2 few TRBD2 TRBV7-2 CASSPETSGSHGPGELFF TGTGCCAGCAGCCCCGAGACTAGCGGGAGCCACGGTCCCGGGGAGCTGTTTTTT
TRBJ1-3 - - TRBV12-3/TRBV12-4 CATRGNTIYF TGTGCCACAAGGGGAAACACCATATATTTT
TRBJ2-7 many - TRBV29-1 CSVGGRVTYEQYF TGCAGCGTTGGCGGCAGGGTGACCTACGAGCAGTACTTC
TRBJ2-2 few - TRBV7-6 CASSLWGPPGELFF TGTGCCAGCAGCTTATGGGGGCCTCCCGGGGAGCTGTTTTTT
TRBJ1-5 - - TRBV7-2 CASSQDFQGLGSQLQHF TGTGCCAGCAGCCAAGATTTTCAGGGACTAGGGAGTCAGCTCCAGCATTTT
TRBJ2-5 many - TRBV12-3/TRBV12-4 CASRLTENQETQYF TGTGCCAGCAGACTGACAGAGAACCAAGAGACCCAGTACTTC
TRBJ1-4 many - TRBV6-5 CASSFNEKLFF TGTGCCAGCAGTTTCAACGAAAAACTGTTTTTT
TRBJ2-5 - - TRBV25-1 CASSGVPGRGQETQYF TGTGCCAGCAGTGGCGTGCCGGGACGGGGACAAGAGACCCAGTACTTC
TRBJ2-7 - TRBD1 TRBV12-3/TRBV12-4 CTSSRTGGTNEQYF TGTACCAGCTCCAGAACAGGGGGCACCAACGAGCAGTACTTC
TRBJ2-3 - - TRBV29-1 CSASNLTLSTDTQYF TGCAGCGCTAGCAATTTAACCCTTAGCACAGATACGCAGTATTTT
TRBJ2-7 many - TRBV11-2 CASSLRSYEQYF TGTGCCAGCAGCTTACGTTCCTACGAGCAGTACTTC
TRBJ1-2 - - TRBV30 CAWSVDPGGYTF TGTGCCTGGAGTGTAGATCCGGGCGGCTACACCTTC
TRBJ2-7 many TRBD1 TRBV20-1 CSARSIQGYEQYF TGCAGTGCAAGAAGTATACAGGGGTACGAGCAGTACTTC
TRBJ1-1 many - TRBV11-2 CASSLAPDYTEAFF TGTGCCAGCAGCTTAGCCCCGGACTACACTGAAGCTTTCTTT
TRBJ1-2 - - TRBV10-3 CAIRGPGRGRNGYTF TGTGCCATCAGAGGACCGGGACGGGGCAGAAATGGCTACACCTTC
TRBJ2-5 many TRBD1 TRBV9 CASSMGQDGGETQYF TGTGCCAGCAGCATGGGACAGGACGGTGGAGAGACCCAGTACTTC
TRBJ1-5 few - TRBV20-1 CSARTGGRETQHF TGCAGTGCTAGGACGGGCGGGAGGGAGACCCAGCATTTT
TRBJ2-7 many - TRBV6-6 CASSEADYEQYF TGTGCCAGCAGTGAGGCGGACTACGAGCAGTACTTC
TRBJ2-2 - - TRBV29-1 CSVPGQTGELFF TGCAGCGTTCCGGGACAAACCGGGGAGCTGTTTTTT
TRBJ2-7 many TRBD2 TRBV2 CASLVSLAGSYYEQYF TGTGCCAGCCTTGTTAGTCTAGCGGGGAGCTACTACGAGCAGTACTTC
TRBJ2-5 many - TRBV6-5 CASKQGYQETQYF TGTGCCAGTAAGCAGGGGTACCAAGAGACCCAGTACTTC